A single sample gave rise to the 12 T cell receptor beta chains below, sequenced in a study of blood T cell repertoires in COVID-19. Some clones are missing from TCRdb's copy, which holds only in-frame ones; the method was immunoSEQ multiplex PCR. The repertoire has about 270,000 clones, 80% to 90% of them found once; the top ten carry roughly 2.5%. The sequencing sample was made of PBMCs or T cells enriched from blood (not recorded which). Receptor source: a woman aged 18-29 years who had recovered from COVID-19.

The genes are TRBV28 and TRBJ2-7; 10 bases fit TRBD1. Germline CDR1 is MDHEN and CDR2 is SYDVKM. CDR3 length: 15 amino acids. The V gene end was trimmed by 6 bases and the J gene end by 6 bases; junction bases not matched to a gene: 11. The CDR3 DNA follows: TGTGCCAGCAGGCGATTCTCGGGACAGGGGTCCGAGCAGTACTTC. Translation: CASRRFSGQGSEQYF. Full variable domain (remainder filled in from reference TRBV28 and TRBJ2-7): DVKVTQSSRYLVKRTGEKVFLECVQDMDHENMFWYRQDPGLGLRLIYFSYDVKMKEKGDIPEGYSVSREKKERFSLILESASTNQTSMYLCASRRFSGQGSEQYFGPGTRLTVT.

The chain employs TRBV7-8 and TRBJ2-2; D gene unclear. Germline V lookup: CDR1 SGHVS, CDR2 FQNEAQ. Trimming removed 5 bases at V and 1 base at J, with 8 bases between. The CDR3 is made up of 14 amino acids. CDR3 DNA sequence: TGTGCCAGCAGCCCATTCGGGAACACCGGGGAGCTGTTTTTT. Protein sequence: CASSPFGNTGELFF.

The V gene is TRBV2, the J gene TRBJ1-1; D is perhaps TRBD1 (6 bases). V lost 10 bases and J lost 2, with 17 bases in between. CDR1 and CDR2 from the germline V gene are SNHLY and FYNNEI. This CDR3 region has 14 residues. The CDR3 region is CATLPGHFNTEAFF. The CDR3 region has the DNA TGTGCCACCCTTCCGGGACACTTTAACACTGAAGCTTTCTTT.

The rearrangement links TRBV12-5 to TRBJ2-3; D gene uncertain. The CDR3 has 13 residues. V lost 1 base to trimming and J lost 3 bases, with 5 bases between them. Germline V gives CDR1 LGHNT, CDR2 FRNRAP. CDR3 coding DNA: TGTGCTAGTGGTTTGGGTATAACAGATACGCAGTATTTT. Translating gives CASGLGITDTQYF.

This chain uses TRBV27 with TRBJ2-2; 10 bases are shared with TRBD1. The length of the CDR3 is 14 residues. The germline V gene has CDR1 MNHEY and CDR2 SMNVEV (reference sequence). V was clipped by 9 bases and J by 5 bases; unmatched bases: 6. CDR3 sequence: CARAGTGVTGELFF. As DNA, the CDR3 is TGTGCCAGGGCTGGGACAGGGGTGACCGGGGAGCTGTTTTTT.

The chain couples TRBV3-1 (or the pseudogene TRBV3-2) to TRBJ1-1; unclear D gene. CDR3 length equals 13 residues. V was cut by 4 bases and J by 4 bases, with 10 bases left in between. Germline lookup yields CDR1 LGHDT and CDR2 YNNKEL (reference sequence). The CDR3 coding sequence is TGTGCCAGCAGCCGGGTACAGATCACTGAAGCTTTCTTT. Translation gives CASSRVQITEAFF.

The chain is built from TRBV24-1 and TRBJ2-5; TRBD2 matches at 7 bases. V trimming: 1 base; J trimming: 2 bases; junction bases outside the gene matches: 6. Looked up from germline, CDR1 is KGHDR and CDR2 is SFDVKD. The CDR3 consists of 16 residues. Here the CDR3 reads CATSDFRLAGQETQYF. CDR3 DNA: TGTGCCACCAGTGATTTCAGACTAGCTGGGCAAGAGACCCAGTACTTC.

This clone was found once. J is TRBJ2-7 and V is TRBV5-4; D is unresolved. CDR1 is SGHNT and CDR2 is YYREEE in the germline V gene (reference sequence). The CDR3 is 15 residues long. Trimming removed 4 bases from V and 3 bases from J, with 17 bases in between. CDR3 region: CASSMDPNQDYEQYF. The CDR3 DNA is TGTGCCAGCAGCATGGACCCTAATCAGGACTACGAGCAGTACTTC.

The chain links TRBV5-1 to TRBJ2-1; 8 bases are a match to TRBD2. The CDR3 consists of 15 residues. The trim removed 5 bases at V and 8 bases at J, leaving 12 bases unmatched. Germline CDR1 and CDR2: SGHRS and YFSETQ. The CDR3 DNA follows: TGCGCCAGCAGAGAGCTCTCGGGGGGGCAGGATGAGCAGTTCTTC. It encodes CASRELSGGQDEQFF.

The chain carries TRBV7-9 and TRBJ2-5, with D possibly matching TRBD2 (7 bases). This CDR3 contains 14 residues. The V gene lost 5 bases and the J gene lost 5 bases, with 15 bases spanning the gap. The germline gives CDR1 SEHNR, CDR2 FQNEAQ (reference sequence). In nucleotides, the CDR3 is TGTGCCAGCAGCCCCGGGGGGCCAGGGGAGACCCAGTACTTC. It codes for CASSPGGPGETQYF.

The J gene is TRBJ2-7, the V gene TRBV5-1, with 9 bases matching TRBD1. This CDR3 comprises 17 residues. Germline CDR1 reads SGHRS; CDR2 reads YFSETQ. V gave up 1 base and J gave up 1 base; unmatched junction bases: 9. CDR3 amino acids: CASSLQPGTGSSYEQYF. CDR3 coding DNA: TGCGCCAGCAGCTTGCAACCCGGGACAGGGTCTTCCTACGAGCAGTACTTC.

The chain couples TRBV7-2 to TRBJ2-5, with 9 bases aligning to TRBD1. Trimming took 4 bases from V and 2 from J; bases not matched to a gene: 5. Per germline, CDR1 SGHTA and CDR2 FQGNSA. CDR3 length equals 15 residues. The CDR3 reads CASSSDRGQQETQYF. CDR3 DNA sequence: TGTGCCAGCAGCTCGGACAGGGGCCAACAAGAGACCCAGTACTTC. Looking up the rest from reference TRBV7-2 and TRBJ2-5 gives the full variable domain: GAGVSQSPSNKVTEKGKDVELRCDPISGHTALYWYRQSLGQGLEFLIYFQGNSAPDKSGLPSDRFSAERTGGSVSTLTIQRTQQEDSAVYLCASSSDRGQQETQYFGPGTRLLVL.